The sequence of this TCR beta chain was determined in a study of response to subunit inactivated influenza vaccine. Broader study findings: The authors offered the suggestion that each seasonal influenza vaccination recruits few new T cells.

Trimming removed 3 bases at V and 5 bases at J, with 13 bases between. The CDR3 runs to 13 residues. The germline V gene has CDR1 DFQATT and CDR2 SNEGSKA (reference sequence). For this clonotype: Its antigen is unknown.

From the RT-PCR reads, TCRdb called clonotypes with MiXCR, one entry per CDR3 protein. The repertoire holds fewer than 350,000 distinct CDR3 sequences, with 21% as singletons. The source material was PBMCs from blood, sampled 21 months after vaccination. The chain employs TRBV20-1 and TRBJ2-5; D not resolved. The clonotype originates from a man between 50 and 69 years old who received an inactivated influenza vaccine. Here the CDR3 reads CSASRQVYETQYF. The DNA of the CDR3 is TGCAGTGCTAGTCGTCAAGTATACGAGACCCAGTACTTC.